These T cell receptor beta chains were read from a single sample in a study of technical replicates of blood from several donors. Data came from immunoSEQ multiplex PCR; TCRdb stores just in-frame clones and leaves some out. The sample gives about 61,000 clones, almost 97% of which show up once; approximately 0.18% is in the top ten. Input material: T cells isolated from PBMCs. The receptors originated from a human donor in good health. CDR3s include the opening cysteine and the closing phenylalanine or tryptophan. Fields, in order: D gene, V gene, J gene, CDR3 DNA, CDR3 protein. The D gene is left open where the match is weak.

TRBD1	TRBV2	TRBJ1-5	TGTGCCAGCAGTCCCGGGACAGGGGGCAATCAGCCCCAGCATTTT	CASSPGTGGNQPQHF
TRBD1	TRBV18	TRBJ1-1	TGTGCCAGCTCAACGCAGGGGGCGTTCACTGAAGCTTTCTTT	CASSTQGAFTEAFF
-	TRBV18	TRBJ2-6	TGTGCCAGCTCACCAGGGACAACTGGGGCCAACGTCCTGACTTTC	CASSPGTTGANVLTF
TRBD1	TRBV2	TRBJ2-7	TGTGCCAGCACGGACAGGGTATCCTACGAGCAGTACTTC	CASTDRVSYEQYF
TRBD1	TRBV19	TRBJ1-5	TGTGCCAGTAGTCTCAGGGGGCAGGGTCAGCCCCAGCATTTT	CASSLRGQGQPQHF
-	TRBV11-3	TRBJ2-2	TGTGCCAGCAGTCACCCGGGGACAACAAACACCGGGGAGCTGTTTTTT	CASSHPGTTNTGELFF
TRBD1	TRBV5-6	TRBJ2-1	TGTGCCAGCAGCCGTGGGACAGGTGATAATGAGCAGTTCTTC	CASSRGTGDNEQFF
TRBD2	TRBV28	TRBJ2-4	TGTGCCAGCAGCCCTCGGACTAGCGTCATTCAGTACTTC	CASSPRTSVIQYF
TRBD2	TRBV4-1	TRBJ2-2	TGCGCCAGCAGCCCGGGACTAGCGGGGGGACTTGCCGACGGGGAGCTGTTTTTT	CASSPGLAGGLADGELFF
TRBD1	TRBV7-6	TRBJ1-2	TGTGCCAGCAGCCCTACGGACAGGAACTATGGCTACACCTTC	CASSPTDRNYGYTF
-	TRBV19	TRBJ1-1	TGTGCCAGTAGTCCCCTGGTGCCAGGGGCGCGTGGGAACACTGAAGCTTTCTTT	CASSPLVPGARGNTEAFF
-	TRBV19	TRBJ2-2	TGTGCCAGTAGATGGGGACAGAACACCGGGGAGCTGTTTTTT	CASRWGQNTGELFF
-	TRBV10-3	TRBJ2-7	TGTGCCATCAGAGCCGGGGGGCTGGATGAGCAGTACTTC	CAIRAGGLDEQYF
-	TRBV6-1	TRBJ2-7	TGTGCCAGCAGTGAAGCTCGAGCGAGGAGCTCCTACGAGCAGTACTTC	CASSEARARSSYEQYF
TRBD1	TRBV7-9	TRBJ2-1	TGTGCCAGCAGACGGACAGGGAATGAGCAGTTCTTC	CASRRTGNEQFF
-	TRBV4-2	TRBJ1-2	TGTGCCAGCAGCCAAGGGACCGACAGGTATGGCTACACCTTC	CASSQGTDRYGYTF
-	TRBV7-8	TRBJ1-2	TGTGCCAGCAGCCTGACTAGATCCGACCCCTATGGCTACACCTTC	CASSLTRSDPYGYTF
-	TRBV7-9	TRBJ2-7	TGTGCCAGCAGCCCCTCTCACGAGCAGTACTTC	CASSPSHEQYF
TRBD2	TRBV27	TRBJ2-7	TGTGCCAGCACCGAAGGGGCGGGAGTGAGGGAGCAGTACTTC	CASTEGAGVREQYF
TRBD1	TRBV7-6	TRBJ1-1	TGTGCCAGCAAGGGACAGTTGAACACTGAAGCTTTCTTT	CASKGQLNTEAFF
-	TRBV9	TRBJ2-7	TGTGCCAGCAGCGTTACCGGGACAAGCTCCTACGAGCAGTACTTC	CASSVTGTSSYEQYF
TRBD1	TRBV28	TRBJ2-7	TGTGCCAGCAGTTGGGACAGGGGGTATTCCTACGAGCAGTACTTC	CASSWDRGYSYEQYF
-	TRBV4-1	TRBJ2-7	TGCGCCAGCAGCCCTGGGGGAGGCCAATCTGAGCAGTACTTC	CASSPGGGQSEQYF
TRBD1	TRBV9	TRBJ1-1	TGTGCCAGCAGTGATACAGGGGAACAAGCTTTCTTT	CASSDTGEQAFF
TRBD2	TRBV19	TRBJ2-7	TGTGCCAGTAGTATAGGTCTAGCGGGAGTCGAGCAGTACTTC	CASSIGLAGVEQYF
TRBD1	TRBV5-1	TRBJ1-2	TGCGCCAGCATCCTGACAGGGGGCGACTATGGCTACACCTTC	CASILTGGDYGYTF
-	TRBV6-1	TRBJ2-7	TGTGCCAGCAATATCAGTCTCTACGAGCAGTACTTC	CASNISLYEQYF
TRBD1	TRBV18	TRBJ2-7	TGTGCCAGCTCAGAGGGACAGCTATACTACGAGCAGTACTTC	CASSEGQLYYEQYF
-	TRBV10-2	TRBJ2-1	TGCGCCAGTTCTACTACGAGCTCCTACAATGAGCAGTTCTTC	CASSTTSSYNEQFF
TRBD1	TRBV9	TRBJ1-3	TGTGCCAGCAGCGGATACAGGGGGCTAACCGGAAACACCATATATTTT	CASSGYRGLTGNTIYF
-	TRBV6-5	TRBJ1-5	TGTGCCAGCAGTTACTCGATGGAAAGGGGTCAGCCCCAGCATTTT	CASSYSMERGQPQHF
-	TRBV5-1	TRBJ2-2	TGCGCCAGCAGCTTGGTCTCCGGGGTTAACACCGGGGAGCTGTTTTTT	CASSLVSGVNTGELFF
TRBD2	TRBV19	TRBJ2-3	TGTGCCAGTAGTCCCCTAGCGGGGGGTAGAGATACGCAGTATTTT	CASSPLAGGRDTQYF
-	TRBV7-8	TRBJ1-1	TGTGCCAGCAGCCGATCCGGGAACGAAGCTTTCTTT	CASSRSGNEAFF
-	TRBV25-1	TRBJ1-1	TGTGCCAGCCTAACCCAGGGAACGATGGCTTTCTTT	CASLTQGTMAFF
-	TRBV20-1	TRBJ2-1	TGCAGTGCTCCATTCGGGGAGCAGTTCTTC	CSAPFGEQFF